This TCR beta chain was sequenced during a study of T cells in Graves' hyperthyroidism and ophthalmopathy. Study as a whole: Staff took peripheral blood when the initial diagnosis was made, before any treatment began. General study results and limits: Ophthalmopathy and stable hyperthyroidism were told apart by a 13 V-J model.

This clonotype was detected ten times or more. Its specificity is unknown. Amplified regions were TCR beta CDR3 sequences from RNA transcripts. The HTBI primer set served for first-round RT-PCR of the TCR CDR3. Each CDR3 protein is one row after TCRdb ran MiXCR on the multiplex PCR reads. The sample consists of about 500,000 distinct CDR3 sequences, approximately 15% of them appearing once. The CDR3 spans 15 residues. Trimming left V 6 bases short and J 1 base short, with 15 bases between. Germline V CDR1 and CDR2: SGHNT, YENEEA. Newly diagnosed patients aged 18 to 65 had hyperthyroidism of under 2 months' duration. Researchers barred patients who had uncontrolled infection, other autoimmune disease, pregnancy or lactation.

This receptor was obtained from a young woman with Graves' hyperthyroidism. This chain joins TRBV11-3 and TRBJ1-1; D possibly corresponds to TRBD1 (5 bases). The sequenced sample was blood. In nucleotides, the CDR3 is TGTGCCAGCAGGCCAACCGGGACGGCGAACACTGAAGCTTTCTTT. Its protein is CASRPTGTANTEAFF. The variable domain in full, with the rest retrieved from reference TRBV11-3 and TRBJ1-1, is EAGVVQSPRYKIIEKKQPVAFWCNPISGHNTLYWYLQNLGQGPELLIRYENEEAVDDSQLPKDRFSAERLKGVDSTLKIQPAELGDSAVYLCASRPTGTANTEAFFGQGTRLTVV.